These T cell receptor beta chains were read from a single sample in a study of OX40 agonist ivuxolimab in advanced cancers. This table comes from immunoSEQ multiplex PCR, and its TCRdb copy is limited to in-frame clones, with some not included. The sample lists about 17,000 clones, about 82% occurring once. The input for sequencing was CD4+ or CD8+ T cells sorted from blood, taken in a trial of the OX40 agonist ivuxolimab. These TCRs come from an adult with an advanced solid tumor such as melanoma, head and neck, liver or kidney cancer. CDR3s include the opening cysteine and the closing phenylalanine or tryptophan. D genes are given only for firm matches. A clone size is listed for some rows: how often the clone was seen (once, few, many), or a class if it is expanded.

v_gene	abundance	len	d_gene	j_gene	CDR3nt	CDR3aa
TRBV2	NA	17	TRBD2	TRBJ2-1	TGTGCCAGCAGTGAAGTGGCTAGCGGGGGGCCCTACAATGAGCAGTTCTTC	CASSEVASGGPYNEQFF
TRBV27	NA	13	NA	TRBJ2-2	TGTGCCAGCGCTCCGGGTAGGGCCGGGGAGCTGTTTTTT	CASAPGRAGELFF
TRBV7-9	NA	13	NA	TRBJ2-7	TGTGCCAGCAGCTTGTTGGCAGGGTACGAGCAGTACTTC	CASSLLAGYEQYF
TRBV14	few	12	NA	TRBJ2-1	TGTGCCAGCAGCCAAAGTGCCAATGAGCAGTTCTTC	CASSQSANEQFF
TRBV7-3	NA	15	NA	TRBJ2-2	TGTGCCAGCAGCTCGGACAGTTCGAACACCGGGGAGCTGTTTTTT	CASSSDSSNTGELFF
TRBV7-9	NA	17	TRBD2	TRBJ2-7	TGTGCCAGCAGCTTAGCTTCGGGACTAGCTTTAGACTACGAGCAGTACTTC	CASSLASGLALDYEQYF
TRBV7-9	NA	14	TRBD2	TRBJ2-1	TGTGCCAGCAGCGCAAGGACTAGATTTAATGAGCAGTTCTTC	CASSARTRFNEQFF
TRBV10-3	NA	16	TRBD1	TRBJ2-5	TGTGCCATCAGTGACGAGGACAGGGGATTCCAAGAGACCCAGTACTTC	CAISDEDRGFQETQYF
TRBV27	NA	13	NA	TRBJ1-2	TGTGCCAGCAGTTTGGGGGGGGACTATGGCTACACCTTC	CASSLGGDYGYTF
TRBV6-1	NA	12	TRBD1	TRBJ2-7	TGTGCCAGCAAGGGACAGGGCTACGAGCAGTACTTC	CASKGQGYEQYF
TRBV11-2	once	17	TRBD1	TRBJ1-1	TGTGCCAGCAGCTCTGGACAGGGTGGGGTGAGGAACACTGAAGCTTTCTTT	CASSSGQGGVRNTEAFF
TRBV7-9	NA	13	NA	TRBJ1-2	TGTGCCAGCAGCTTAGATCAGGGGCACGAATTATCCTTC	CASSLDQGHELSF
TRBV27	NA	13	NA	TRBJ1-2	TGTGCCAGCAGTTTTGTAGGTGGAGATGGCTACACCTTC	CASSFVGGDGYTF
TRBV9	NA	12	NA	TRBJ2-2	TGTGCCAGCAGTGATAAAACCGGGGAGCTGTTTTTT	CASSDKTGELFF
TRBV21-1	NA	18	NA	TRBJ2-3	TGTGCCAGCAGCAACGAAAGAGAGGCCAGCCGTGGCACAGATACGCAGTATTTT	CASSNEREASRGTDTQYF
TRBV7-2	NA	14	NA	TRBJ2-1	TGTGCCAGCAGCTTGGTTAGTAGCCACAATGAGCAGTTCTTC	CASSLVSSHNEQFF
TRBV7-9	NA	16	NA	TRBJ2-5	TGTGCCAGCAGACATCCTGACACTGAGCGTTGGGAGACCCAGTACTTC	CASRHPDTERWETQYF
TRBV28	few	15	TRBD1	TRBJ2-7	TGTGCCAGCGGCCCCGGGACAGGGGGTGGCTACGAGCAGTACTTC	CASGPGTGGGYEQYF
TRBV6-4	once	14	NA	TRBJ2-1	TGTGCCAGCAGCCGGACGGACGCCGGCAATGAGCAGTTCTTC	CASSRTDAGNEQFF
TRBV6-5	NA	14	NA	TRBJ2-7	TGTGCCAGCAGTTACGCCAGGGACGACTACGAGCAGTACTTC	CASSYARDDYEQYF
TRBV28	NA	14	NA	TRBJ1-3	TGTGCCAGCAGTTTCAAACTCTCTGGAAACACCATATATTTT	CASSFKLSGNTIYF
TRBV7-8	NA	12	NA	TRBJ1-2	TGTGCCAGCAGCTTAGCGGACTATGGCTACACCTTC	CASSLADYGYTF
TRBV5-5	NA	14	NA	TRBJ1-1	TGTGCCAGCAGCCTTTACAGGGCGAACACTGAAGCTTTCTTT	CASSLYRANTEAFF
TRBV19	NA	14	NA	TRBJ1-5	TGTGCCAGTAGTATGGTGCGTCACAATCAGCCCCAGCATTTT	CASSMVRHNQPQHF
TRBV28	once	18	TRBD2	TRBJ2-5	TGTGCCAGCAGCCCCGGACTAGCGGGGGGGGATTTAGAAGAGACCCAGTACTTC	CASSPGLAGGDLEETQYF
TRBV7-9	NA	14	NA	TRBJ2-5	TGTGCCAGCAGGTCCCCAGGAGGGGTAGAGACCCAGTACTTC	CASRSPGGVETQYF
TRBV10-3	NA	13	NA	TRBJ1-2	TGTGCCATTCCCTTTAGGGGGAACTATGGCTACACCTTC	CAIPFRGNYGYTF
TRBV7-2	once	8	NA	TRBJ2-1	TGTGCCGACAATGAGCAGTTCTTC	CADNEQFF
TRBV7-9	NA	13	TRBD2	TRBJ2-1	TGTGCCAGCAGCTTGACTAGCACCCATGAGCAGTTCTTC	CASSLTSTHEQFF
TRBV25-1	NA	14	NA	TRBJ1-1	TGTGCCAGCGCTGAATTGGGGTTGAACACTGAAGCTTTCTTT	CASAELGLNTEAFF
TRBV10-3	NA	14	NA	TRBJ2-7	TGTGCCATCAGTGAGTCAGTCAGGGGATCCGAGCAGTACTTC	CAISESVRGSEQYF
TRBV7-9	NA	16	NA	TRBJ2-2	TGTGCCAGCAGCTTTTTTGTGCGGGAAATCACCGGGGAGCTGTTTTTT	CASSFFVREITGELFF
TRBV2	NA	13	NA	TRBJ2-7	TGTGCCAGCAGTGAAGAGAGGGACGACGAGCAGTACTTC	CASSEERDDEQYF
TRBV27	NA	14	NA	TRBJ1-5	TGTGCCAGCAAACTACAGGGTTGGAATCAGCCCCAGCATTTT	CASKLQGWNQPQHF
TRBV30	NA	15	TRBD1	TRBJ1-3	TGTGCCTGGACAGGGGGGCTTATCTTTGGAAACACCATATATTTT	CAWTGGLIFGNTIYF
TRBV7-6	NA	16	NA	TRBJ2-7	TGTGCCAGCAGCTTAACTCTATCTGGGGGCGTCTACGAGCAGTACTTC	CASSLTLSGGVYEQYF
TRBV2	NA	12	TRBD1	TRBJ2-3	TGTGCCAGCAGTGGGTGGACAGGTACGCAGTATTTT	CASSGWTGTQYF
TRBV5-1	once	16	TRBD1	TRBJ1-1	TGCGCCAGCAGCTTGGGGGACAGGGAGTCTTGGGCTGAAGCTTTCTTT	CASSLGDRESWAEAFF
TRBV18	few	14	TRBD1	TRBJ2-1	TGTGCCAGCTCACCGGAGACAGGGGGCTATGAGCAGTTCTTC	CASSPETGGYEQFF
TRBV6-1	few	14	NA	TRBJ1-3	TGTGCCAGCAGTGAAGGCAACTCTGGAAACACCATATATTTT	CASSEGNSGNTIYF
TRBV7-6	NA	14	NA	TRBJ2-7	TGTGCCAGCAGCAGCCGGGACACCCCCTTCGAGCAGTACTTC	CASSSRDTPFEQYF
TRBV4-1	once	13	NA	TRBJ2-1	TGCGCCAGCAGCACCGCCGGCGGTAATGAGCAGTTCTTC	CASSTAGGNEQFF
TRBV29-1	NA	12	NA	TRBJ1-2	TGCAGCGTTTTTGGGGGGAACTATGGCTACACCTTC	CSVFGGNYGYTF
TRBV29-1	NA	12	NA	TRBJ2-7	TGCAGCGTTGAAGGGGAAACTTACGAGCAGTACTTC	CSVEGETYEQYF
TRBV27	NA	13	NA	TRBJ1-1	TGTGCCAGCAGTTTAGCCGACAGGCGTAACGCTTTCTTT	CASSLADRRNAFF
TRBV10-3	NA	13	NA	TRBJ2-7	TGTGCCATCAGTGTAGGGGAACGGAACGAGCAGTACTTC	CAISVGERNEQYF
TRBV7-3	few	13	NA	TRBJ2-5	TGTGCCAGCAGCCGGGATCTACAAGAGACCCAGTACTTC	CASSRDLQETQYF